This TCR beta chain comes out of a study of shared clonotypes between healthy human individuals. Study results and limitations: Depth of sequencing was expected to influence donor clonotype sharing. Blood was the only sampled material, and tissue repertoires likely differ. It was the few donors that limited the genetic and exposure-history diversity represented.

Worth noting for this clone: What it binds is unknown.

Participating donors were healthy, HIV-negative adults free of recent acute infections or vaccinations. Method: immunoSEQ multiplex PCR; TCRdb's copy keeps in-frame clones and lacks some. Of about 600,000 clones in the sample, around 78% were seen once. The length of the CDR3 is 13 residues. The V and J ends lost 8 bases and 10 bases, in that order; junction bases with no gene match: 6. Germline CDR1 reads MRHNA; CDR2 reads SNTAGT. The chain carries TRBV6-4 and TRBJ2-1; 12 bases align to TRBD2. Source material: PBMCs. This TCR derives from a middle-aged woman in good health. Some clones in this sample may be carry-over from other donors' samples. CDR3 sequence (DNA): TGTGCCAGCTCTAGCGGGAGGGCCGGGGAGCAGTTCTTC. This gives the protein CASSSGRAGEQFF.